Each of the 6 T cell receptor beta chains below was sequenced from the same sample in a study of control samples from healthy donors and cancer patients. The assay was immunoSEQ multiplex PCR, and TCRdb's table has in-frame clones only and misses some. The sample contains 50,000 or so clones, around 95% of which appear only once. Specimen: blood. The source of these receptors is a young woman in good health.

This sequence joins TRBV19 and TRBJ1-2, with D maybe TRBD1 (5 bases). The germline CDR1 and CDR2 sequences are LNHDA and SQIVND (reference sequence). The CDR3 spans 12 residues. Trimming cost V 5 bases and J 6 bases, with 10 bases left between them. The CDR3 region is CASSLGVNGYTF. The CDR3 DNA reads as TGTGCCAGTAGTTTAGGGGTTAATGGCTACACCTTC.

The chain employs TRBV11-2 and TRBJ1-1; maybe TRBD1 (6 bases). The CDR3 runs 14 residues. V was trimmed by 5 bases and J by 5 bases, leaving 15 bases between them. Germline CDR1 and CDR2: SGHAT and FQNNGV. CDR3 loop: CASSPNTRGTEAFF. CDR3 DNA sequence: TGTGCCAGCAGCCCTAATACAAGGGGGACTGAAGCTTTCTTT.

This chain's CDR3 is CSASSGSYEQYF. CDR3 bases: TGCAGTGCTAGTTCTGGGTCCTACGAGCAGTACTTC. This chain joins TRBV20-1 and TRBJ2-7; D unresolved. CDR1 and CDR2 (germline): DFQATT, SNEGSKA (reference sequence). Trimming cost V 3 bases and J 1 base, with 7 bases left between them. The CDR3 length is 12 residues.

J is TRBJ2-7 and V is TRBV11-2; D is possibly TRBD1 or TRBD2 (5 bases each). Germline CDR1 reads SGHAT; CDR2 reads FQNNGV. Trimming stripped 7 bases from V and 2 bases from J, with 15 bases between. The CDR3 length is 14 residues. CDR3 protein: CASTSGPLAYEQYF. The CDR3 DNA follows: TGTGCCAGCACCTCGGGACCCCTCGCCTACGAGCAGTACTTC.

The chain couples TRBV29-1 to TRBJ1-3, with a possible D match to TRBD1 (6 bases). Trimming cost V 1 base and J 0 bases, with 10 bases left between them. From germline, CDR1 is SQVTM and CDR2 ANQGSEA. CDR3 length: 15 amino acids. Here the CDR3 reads CSVEGWGLSGNTIYF. In DNA, the CDR3 is TGCAGCGTTGAAGGATGGGGGCTCTCTGGAAACACCATATATTTT.

This clone was detected only once. The rearrangement links TRBV21-1 to TRBJ1-5; the table's D call of TRBD1 was not tested on the DNA. TRBV21-1 is shown as a pseudogene. This CDR3 contains 16 residues. CDR3 DNA sequence: TGTGCCAGCAGCAAAAAAGCTGGGACAGTCAATCAGCCCCAGCATTTT. This codes for CASSKKAGTVNQPQHF.